This is a list of T cell receptor beta chains from one sample in a study of CD8 T cells in Susac syndrome. TCRdb re-derived calls from the immunoSEQ multiplex PCR reads in MiXCR, one entry per CDR3 protein. Here the sample spans some 94,000 distinct CDR3 sequences, around 94% being singletons. The sequenced sample was CD4+ T cells from PBMCs. The receptors were sampled from a human donor with Susac syndrome. Both conserved end residues are part of each CDR3. The D gene is left open where the match is weak. Clone size appears in some rows only: once, few, many, or a class for an expanded clone.

D	V	J	size	CDR3	DNA
NA	TRBV6-5	TRBJ1-1	NA	CASSHGGEAFF	TGTGCCAGCAGTCACGGGGGTGAAGCTTTCTTT
NA	TRBV30	TRBJ1-1	NA	CAWRENTEAFF	TGTGCCTGGCGGGAGAACACTGAAGCTTTCTTT
NA	TRBV12-3/TRBV12-4	TRBJ1-1	NA	CASTPQGSTEAFF	TGTGCCAGCACCCCTCAGGGGAGCACTGAAGCTTTCTTT
TRBD2	TRBV13	TRBJ2-1	once	CASSSRGERGPYNEQFF	TGTGCCAGCAGTTCTAGGGGGGAGCGGGGGCCCTACAATGAGCAGTTCTTC
NA	TRBV27	TRBJ1-2	NA	CASSPRQHYGYTF	TGTGCCAGCTCTCCGCGGCAACACTATGGCTACACCTTC
NA	TRBV20-1	TRBJ2-3	NA	CSASGTDTQYF	TGCAGTGCTAGCGGGACAGATACGCAGTATTTT
TRBD2	TRBV20-1	TRBJ2-3	NA	CSARELAGGPTDTQYF	TGCAGTGCTAGGGAATTAGCGGGGGGCCCCACAGATACGCAGTATTTT
NA	TRBV29-1	TRBJ2-7	NA	CSVAGTGSYEQYF	TGCAGCGTTGCGGGGACGGGCTCCTACGAGCAGTACTTC
TRBD1	TRBV20-1	TRBJ2-7	NA	CSAFQGVNYEQYF	TGCAGTGCTTTCCAGGGGGTCAACTACGAGCAGTACTTC
NA	TRBV29-1	TRBJ2-6	NA	CSVRGTAPSGANVLTF	TGCAGCGTCCGCGGGACAGCCCCCTCTGGGGCCAACGTCCTGACTTTC
NA	TRBV5-6	TRBJ1-6	NA	CASSLTTASAPLHF	TGTGCCAGCAGCTTGACCACAGCCTCGGCACCCCTCCACTTT
TRBD2	TRBV7-2	TRBJ2-1	once	CASSLELAGFVNEQFF	TGTGCCAGCAGCTTAGAACTAGCGGGGTTTGTCAATGAGCAGTTCTTC
NA	TRBV30	TRBJ2-3	once	CAWRSRAGTDTQYF	TGTGCCTGGAGGTCAAGGGCAGGCACAGATACGCAGTATTTT
TRBD1	TRBV11-2	TRBJ2-7	NA	CASSLELGTGDLRNF	TGTGCCAGCAGCTTAGAGTTGGGGACAGGGGACCTTCGGAACTTC
TRBD2	TRBV2	TRBJ2-1	NA	CASRTLAGGQEQFF	TGTGCCAGCAGGACACTAGCGGGGGGGCAAGAGCAGTTCTTC
NA	TRBV7-9	TRBJ2-5	NA	CASSNPPGSQRDLKTQYF	TGTGCCAGCAGCAACCCACCGGGGAGCCAGAGAGATCTAAAGACCCAGTACTTC
TRBD1	TRBV5-8	TRBJ1-2	NA	CARNQHPGQGYGYTF	TGTGCCAGGAACCAACACCCGGGACAGGGCTATGGCTACACCTTC
NA	TRBV5-1	TRBJ1-2	NA	CASSLDQGWVYGYTF	TGCGCCAGCAGCTTGGACCAGGGGTGGGTCTATGGCTACACCTTC
TRBD1	TRBV25-1	TRBJ2-7	NA	CASSVRDRAYEQYF	TGTGCCAGCAGTGTCCGGGACAGGGCTTACGAGCAGTACTTC
NA	TRBV5-1	TRBJ1-1	NA	CASSLVGQFTEAFF	TGCGCCAGCAGCTTGGTTGGGCAGTTCACTGAAGCTTTCTTT
NA	TRBV7-9	TRBJ2-7	NA	CASSLVGGVDEQYF	TGTGCCAGCAGCTTAGTAGGGGGGGTTGACGAGCAGTACTTC
NA	TRBV20-1	TRBJ2-1	NA	CSAYSSGSTRGQFF	TGCAGTGCTTACTCGTCGGGTAGTACCCGAGGGCAGTTCTTC
NA	TRBV11-3	TRBJ1-1	NA	CASTVCAFF	TGTGCCAGCACCGTGTGTGCTTTCTTT
NA	TRBV24-1	TRBJ2-7	NA	CATSDFYGNEQYF	TGTGCCACCAGTGATTTCTATGGGAACGAGCAGTACTTC
TRBD2	TRBV5-4	TRBJ2-5	once	CASSLVAGGRETQYF	TGTGCCAGCAGCTTGGTAGCGGGGGGGAGAGAGACCCAGTACTTC
NA	TRBV7-9	TRBJ2-2	NA	CASENTGELFF	TGTGCCAGCGAGAACACCGGGGAGCTGTTTTTT
TRBD2	TRBV18	TRBJ2-3	NA	CASSPPPGLETDTQYF	TGTGCCAGCTCACCACCGCCGGGACTAGAAACAGATACGCAGTATTTT
NA	TRBV20-1	TRBJ1-6	NA	CSDIEFQSSYNSPLHF	TGCAGTGATATAGAGTTCCAAAGCTCCTATAATTCACCCCTCCACTTT
TRBD2	TRBV12-3/TRBV12-4	TRBJ2-5	NA	CASSFSGAKETQYF	TGTGCCAGCAGCTTCAGCGGGGCCAAAGAGACCCAGTACTTC
NA	TRBV6-5	TRBJ1-2	NA	CASTGLGMNGYTF	TGTGCCAGCACAGGGTTGGGCATGAATGGCTACACCTTC
TRBD1	TRBV7-2	TRBJ2-5	NA	CASSQDRGETQYF	TGTGCCAGCAGCCAAGACAGGGGAGAGACCCAGTACTTC
NA	TRBV3-1	TRBJ2-3	NA	CASSPFGSDTQYF	TGTGCCAGCAGTCCCTTCGGATCAGATACGCAGTATTTT
TRBD1	TRBV6-5	TRBJ1-6	NA	CASSYSDRGRSSPLHF	TGTGCCAGCAGTTACTCCGACAGGGGACGGAGTTCACCCCTCCACTTT
NA	TRBV12-3/TRBV12-4	TRBJ1-6	NA	CASSRTNSPLHF	TGTGCCAGCAGTCGTACAAATTCACCCCTCCACTTT
TRBD1	TRBV12-3/TRBV12-4	TRBJ1-5	NA	CASRTPHRGARSNQPQHF	TGTGCCAGCAGAACACCTCACAGGGGCGCGCGGAGCAATCAGCCCCAGCATTTT
NA	TRBV12-3/TRBV12-4	TRBJ2-6	NA	CASSLDASGANVLTF	TGTGCCAGCAGTCTAGACGCCTCTGGGGCCAACGTCCTGACTTTC
NA	TRBV20-1	TRBJ1-5	NA	CSARAFRPGGNQPQHF	TGCAGTGCTAGGGCTTTCCGTCCGGGGGGCAATCAGCCCCAGCATTTT
TRBD2	TRBV7-2	TRBJ2-3	NA	CASSFRLARSSDTQYF	TGTGCCAGCAGCTTTCGACTAGCCCGATCATCAGATACGCAGTATTTT
NA	TRBV14	TRBJ2-5	NA	CASSQGPLPAQETQYF	TGTGCCAGCAGCCAAGGGCCGCTACCGGCGCAAGAGACCCAGTACTTC
TRBD1	TRBV30	TRBJ1-4	NA	CAWSGDSRKGEKLFF	TGTGCCTGGAGTGGGGACAGCCGGAAGGGTGAAAAACTGTTTTTT
NA	TRBV5-4	TRBJ1-5	NA	CASRPTVSSNQPQHF	TGTGCCAGCAGACCTACAGTCTCTAGCAATCAGCCCCAGCATTTT
TRBD2	TRBV6-2/TRBV6-3	TRBJ2-3	NA	CASSWGLAVSDTQYF	TGTGCCAGCAGTTGGGGACTAGCGGTTTCAGATACGCAGTATTTT
TRBD1	TRBV7-3	TRBJ2-2	NA	CASSTGTDNTGELFF	TGTGCCAGCTCAACCGGGACAGACAACACCGGGGAGCTGTTTTTT
NA	TRBV14	TRBJ1-4	NA	CASSQFERRANEKLFF	TGTGCCAGCAGCCAGTTTGAAAGGCGGGCTAATGAAAAACTGTTTTTT
NA	TRBV28	TRBJ1-1	NA	CASGRNTEAFF	TGTGCTAGCGGCCGGAACACTGAAGCTTTCTTT
TRBD1	TRBV20-1	TRBJ1-1	NA	CSARVQGRNTEAFF	TGCAGTGCTAGGGTACAGGGGAGGAACACTGAAGCTTTCTTT
NA	TRBV4-1	TRBJ2-7	NA	CASSQTGRNYEQYF	TGCGCCAGCAGCCAAACAGGGAGGAACTACGAGCAGTACTTC
NA	TRBV30	TRBJ2-6	once	CAWSQGSGANVLTF	TGTGCCTGGAGTCAGGGTTCTGGGGCCAACGTCCTGACTTTC
NA	TRBV5-6	TRBJ2-1	NA	CASSLGVDTSSYNEQFF	TGTGCCAGCAGCTTGGGGGTGGACACAAGCTCCTACAATGAGCAGTTCTTC